This T cell receptor beta chain was observed in a study of cytomegalovirus exposure and HLA in healthy donors (TCRdb year 2017). Regarding the study in general: According to an earlier analysis of 450 to 650 of the donors, about 179 million T cells yielded roughly 110 million unique TCR beta sequences and 276 Gb of sequence data. Typing coverage differed by locus: A, B, C, DRB1 and DQB1 were typed in about 620-630 donors, DQA1 in about 560, DPA1 in 600 to 610, and DPB1 in 450 to 490. A separate validation cohort of over a hundred different subjects was used in addition to the approximately 700-subject first cohort. To predict cytomegalovirus infection status, the study brought together high-throughput TCR immunosequencing, statistical association of individual TCRs with disease status, and machine learning. Both class I and class II loci were covered by HLA typing, at four-digit resolution. In a later genetic analysis, genome-wide SNP genotypes for about 55% of the roughly 670 donors were used, and that subset was treated as a discovery cohort. Donor age, sex, ethnicity and CMV serostatus were collected together with the repertoire data. Of the 300 to 450 genotyped donors, over 70% fell in the genetic ancestry cluster associated with self-reported Caucasian donors. Roughly 300 gigabases of sequencing data and tens of millions of unique TCR sequences were included in an early release covering several hundred HLA-typed donors. Among some 410 genotyped donors of the cohort, an average of approximately 200,000 unique TCR beta nucleotide sequences was sequenced per donor, of which about 18% were non-productive. Every discovery cohort repertoire had been produced on one sequencing platform. The aim of the study was to test whether cataloging public T cell receptors could identify signatures of past pathogen exposure. The study profiled the T cell repertoires of 500 to 800 subjects by immunosequencing and related them to cytomegalovirus serostatus. To decide whether each TCR beta V gene segment behaved as functional or pseudogenic, an earlier analysis of over 500 of the donors relied on high-throughput TCR beta sequencing. In a later analysis, previously published TCR beta repertoires from 670 or so donors were re-analyzed and high-resolution HLA genotyping was added so that TCR occurrence patterns could be studied. Rather than drawing on any new phenotypic data, the later analysis identified candidate immune exposures from TCR beta sequences and the way those sequences occurred across donors. Several DR-DQ haplotypes were handled as single units for association and clustering because linkage in the cohort was strong.

As for this clone: Its target antigen remains unknown. No base qualities exist here, and no much larger clone lies one base off it.

From the cysteine up to the phenylalanine, the CDR3 has a length of 13 residues. The retained sequence is limited to the CDR3, 39 bases, with the frame set at the first base. Looking up the germline V gene (reference sequence) yields CDR1 MNHEY and CDR2 SMNVEV. V is reduced by 6 bases and J by 4 bases, leaving a spacing of 10 bases between them. Receptor libraries were prepared by the immunoSEQ multiplex PCR assay. For the multiplex PCR, a mixture combining 60 forward primers for TCR Vbeta segments and 13 reverse primers for TCR Jbeta segments was used. A multiplex PCR assay on genomic DNA amplified the CDR3 region of rearranged TCR beta genes. Amplified TCR beta libraries were sequenced as 87-base-pair reads on the Illumina HiSeq System. The paper's data handling went like this. In a later analysis, tens of millions of unique TCR beta chains were counted across the roughly 700 repertoires, and roughly 11 million of these chains were shared by at least two donors. A nearest-neighbor algorithm error-corrected the raw reads and collapsed the reads into unique sequences, merging closely related sequences to remove PCR and sequencing errors. To assign V, D and J gene segments, CDR3 sequences were aligned to IMGT reference sequences. For a sequence to be retained, at least a six-nucleotide match to both a V gene segment and a J gene segment was required. Rearrangements were called productive when the CDR3 lacked stop codons and stayed in frame with V and J; all others were non-productive. Following IMGT convention, CDR3 was defined as the stretch from the second conserved V-encoded cysteine to the conserved J-encoded phenylalanine. The earlier analysis of about 590 of the donors excluded sequences that lacked an unambiguous match to a single V gene segment. In an earlier analysis of several hundred of the donors, a V segment was called functional when productive rearrangements were above 56.7%, and segregating when the standard deviation between donors exceeded 5%. To diagnose cytomegalovirus status from the catalog of TCR beta chain sequences, a statistical classification framework was built. A later analysis assigned V and J genes by comparing TCR nucleotide sequences with IMGT/GENE-DB human TR gene sequences. A later analysis assigned CDR3 sequences and most-parsimonious VDJ recombination scenarios with the TCRdist pipeline. In a later analysis, each TCR beta chain was defined by its CDR3 amino acid sequence together with its V-gene family, and reads without a unique V-gene family were excluded. To address suspected cross-contamination and a sequencing artifact, a later analysis removed approximately 590 highly shared, low-generation-probability nucleotide sequences. In a later analysis, a clonal expansion index for each public chain was calculated from normalized within-repertoire ranks of inferred template counts. In a later analysis, generation probabilities were computed with a VDJ recombination model fitted to out-of-frame rearrangements, and the resulting probabilities were checked against IGoR. In a later analysis, hypergeometric tests were used to score TCR-TCR, TCR-HLA and TCR-CMV co-occurrence, with a repertoire-size bias correction applied to TCR pairs. To estimate false discovery rates, a later analysis permuted the HLA or CMV assignments 20 times. In a later analysis, co-occurring TCRs were grouped with DBSCAN, and TCRdist sequence similarity was added when clustering was performed within HLA-allele-positive subsets. Repertoires with fewer than 30,000 or more than 120,000 public chains were left out of co-occurrence clustering, as were roughly five repertoires with anomalous nucleotide sharing. TCRdb re-hosts the immuneACCESS table, in-frame sequences only. Its copies lack some clones; in the studies checked, an unresolved V gene accounts for under half of them, and the cause for the rest is not known. That table gives V, J and clone size, and the DNA gave D and trimming. This sample lists 150,000 to 200,000 clones; less than 90% were detected once. The top ten constitute about 4% of the sample.

General conclusions and limits of the study: A total of fewer than 200 TCR beta chains were listed by the study as associated with cytomegalovirus. In a later genetic analysis, a missense DCLRE1C variant was associated with V-gene and J-gene trimming of TCR beta chains, and the association was replicated in an independent cohort. According to a later analysis, most CMV-associated TCR beta chains appeared to be HLA-restricted, and the HLA associations seemed to be driven largely by CMV exposure. In a later genetic analysis, fewer N-insertions in productive TCRs were reported among donors in an Asian-associated ancestry cluster than the 666-donor mean. The presence/absence analyses assumed that sequencing depth was roughly uniform across donors, and that assumption may not be true. The authors suggested that the approach could potentially be generalized to other disease states and immunological phenotypes. The cohort was sequenced for TCR beta chains only, and without alpha or paired-chain data the features that could be detected were limited. In an earlier analysis of around 500 of the donors, most TCR beta V segments appeared in productive rearrangements about 87% or about 30% of the time, broadly matching IMGT annotations. According to a later analysis, TCR association rates differed among HLA loci, with DRB1 alleles showing the most associated TCRs and HLA-C alleles showing the fewest. At a false discovery rate of 0.05, a later analysis linked some 18,000 TCR beta sequences to specific HLA alleles. According to a later analysis, parvovirus B19, influenza, CMV and Epstein-Barr virus appeared linked to several top co-occurrence clusters. A further reported finding was that TCR beta sequences accurately predicted the HLA-A and HLA-B alleles for most subjects in the first cohort. The sequencing pipeline was judged likely to have produced a cluster of highly shared sequence variants as a technical artifact. When HLA alleles, especially DR and DQ, strongly co-occurred, TCR associations were difficult to assign to individual alleles. The classifier was reported to diagnose cytomegalovirus status with high specificity and sensitivity in both the original cohort and the validation cohort. The 87-base-pair reads could not distinguish some IMGT-functional V segments, including TRBV6-2 and TRBV6-3, so those segments were excluded. Correlated functional status among segregating V segments might reflect linkage disequilibrium, but an unknown experimental factor could not be ruled out. In a later analysis, HLA-associated TCR beta chains showed more clonal expansion and lower generation probabilities than non-associated chains that were equally common. A few of the identified cytomegalovirus-associated TCR beta chains were confirmed in vitro to be specific for cytomegalovirus antigens. Most TCR sequences were seen in very few donors, while some public TCRs were found in many individuals. Because counts were too low, about 18 rarely observed V segments, including chromosome 9 orphons, were excluded from the earlier analysis of 587 of the donors. Immune exposure information for the cohort was limited to CMV serostatus. HLA typing was unavailable for some donors at each locus, so association tests used only the typed subset.

The cohort was made up of 666 healthy bone marrow donors. At the time of sampling, all cohort members were nominally healthy, though unrecorded immune exposures were likely present. The donor was CMV seropositive and belonged to the group of 250 to 350 seropositive cohort members. A peripheral blood sample was provided by each donor, and peripheral blood mononuclear cells were used for TCR beta sequencing. The Qiagen DNeasy Blood Extraction Kit was used to extract genomic DNA from the blood cell samples. The clonotype was recovered from a man aged 50-59 years in good health and CMV-seropositive. Sequencing was done on a sample of PBMCs. The sequence joins TRBV27 to TRBJ1-5; no D gene can be assigned with confidence. The base sequence is TGTGCCAGCAGGGAGTTACCTAATCAGCCCCAGCATTTT. Its protein is CASRELPNQPQHF.